Shown below are 25 T cell receptor beta chains from a single sample sequenced in a study of blood T cell repertoires in COVID-19. Libraries were prepared by immunoSEQ multiplex PCR; TCRdb keeps only in-frame clonotypes and omits some of them. This table has fewer than 70,000 clones, 84% appearing once. The material sequenced was peripheral blood. Source of these receptors: a man between 50 and 59 years old with active COVID-19.

The rearrangement links TRBV11-2 to TRBJ1-1; a possible D gene is TRBD1 (6 bases). The CDR3 length is 15 residues. V dropped 2 bases and J dropped 4 bases, with 14 bases sitting between them. CDR1 is SGHAT and CDR2 is FQNNGV in the germline V gene. CDR3 in amino acids: CASSLFAQGSTEAFF. In DNA form, the CDR3 reads TGTGCCAGCAGCTTATTTGCACAGGGCTCCACTGAAGCTTTCTTT.

The chain carries TRBV7-2 and TRBJ1-2; 8 bases line up with TRBD1. J was trimmed by 5 bases and V by 5 bases; bases with no gene match: 16. Germline-derived CDR1 and CDR2 are SGHTA and FQGNSA. The CDR3 contains 17 residues. CDR3 amino acids: CASSLTRTGTGWYGYTF. In nucleotides, the CDR3 is TGTGCCAGCAGCCTCACAAGGACAGGGACGGGGTGGTATGGCTACACCTTC.

The chain has TRBV5-8 and TRBJ2-1; TRBD2 matches at 8 bases. There are 16 residues in the CDR3. J gave up 0 bases and V 3 bases, and 5 bases lay outside the gene matches. In germline, CDR1 is SGHTS, CDR2 YDEGEE. The chain's CDR3 is CASSSPLAGSYNEQFF. In DNA, the CDR3 is TGTGCCAGCAGCTCCCCCCTAGCGGGCTCCTACAATGAGCAGTTCTTC.

The chain combines TRBV5-1 with TRBJ2-3; no clear D gene. V was shortened by 2 bases and J by 8 bases, with 18 bases between the two germline ends. Germline V gene data show CDR1 as SGHRS and CDR2 as YFSETQ. The CDR3 spans 15 residues. The CDR3 DNA is TGCGCCAGCAGCTTTGTCGGAACCTCTGGCGGTACGCAGTATTTT. Its translation is CASSFVGTSGGTQYF.

This clone is a singleton in its sample. The chain combines TRBV5-6 with TRBJ2-1, with D maybe TRBD1 (7 bases). The germline V and J ends were trimmed by 1 base and 1 base, with 9 bases remaining between them. Looked up from germline, CDR1 is SGHDT and CDR2 is YYEEEE. The CDR3 has 15 residues. CDR3 protein: CASSLSGGSYNEQFF. CDR3 nucleotides: TGTGCCAGCAGCTTGTCAGGGGGGTCCTACAATGAGCAGTTCTTC.

The J gene is TRBJ1-2, the V gene TRBV2; tentatively, D is TRBD1 (5 bases). This CDR3 is 14 amino acids long. Germline-derived CDR1 and CDR2 are SNHLY and FYNNEI. Between the trimmed V and J ends, which lost 5 bases and 7 bases, there was a span of 17 bases. The CDR3 bases are TGTGCCAGCAGTCCCGGGGACGGGAGGGGTGGCTACACCTTC. As protein: CASSPGDGRGGYTF. Together with reference TRBV2 and TRBJ1-2, the CDR3 gives the full variable domain: EPEVTQTPSHQVTQMGQEVILRCVPISNHLYFYWYRQILGQKVEFLVSFYNNEISEKSEIFDDQFSVERPDGSNFTLKIRSTKLEDSAMYFCASSPGDGRGGYTFGSGTRLTVV.

CDR3 region: CASSLAGANTGELFF. The DNA of the CDR3 is TGTGCCAGCAGCTTGGCAGGGGCGAACACCGGGGAGCTGTTTTTT. This chain connects TRBV5-6 to TRBJ2-2; maybe TRBD1 (6 bases). Germline loops: CDR1 SGHDT, CDR2 YYEEEE. V was trimmed by 0 bases and J by 0 bases, leaving 6 bases between them. This CDR3 region has 15 residues. Using reference TRBV5-6 and TRBJ2-2 for the parts outside the CDR3, the full variable domain is DAGVTQSPTHLIKTRGQQVTLRCSPKSGHDTVSWYQQALGQGPQFIFQYYEEEERQRGNFPDRFSGHQFPNYSSELNVNALLLGDSALYLCASSLAGANTGELFFGEGSRLTVL.

This rearrangement joins TRBV3-1 (or the pseudogene TRBV3-2) to TRBJ2-1; a possible D gene is TRBD2 (5 bases). Deletions cut 1 base from V and 4 bases from J, with 14 bases between. The CDR3 runs 16 residues. Germline lookup yields CDR1 LGHDT and CDR2 YNNKEL (reference sequence). In nucleotides, the CDR3 is TGTGCCAGCAGCCAAGGCCAGTCTAGCAAATACAATGAGCAGTTCTTC. Translation: CASSQGQSSKYNEQFF.

CDR3 sequence reads: CASTFDRSEYEQYF. CDR3 DNA: TGTGCCAGCACCTTTGACAGGTCAGAATACGAGCAGTACTTC. The chain employs TRBV6-5 and TRBJ2-7, with a weak D call TRBD1 (6 bases). There are 14 residues in the CDR3. V lost 7 bases and J 4 bases, leaving 17 bases between the germline ends. The germline V gene has CDR1 MNHEY and CDR2 SVGAGI.

The J gene is TRBJ1-2, the V gene TRBV19; possible D gene TRBD1, 5 bases. The V gene's germline CDR1 is LNHDA and CDR2 SQIVND (reference sequence). This CDR3 is 11 amino acids long. V shed 3 bases and J shed 13 bases, with 12 bases lying between them. DNA of the CDR3: TGTGCCAGTAGTATCGACAGCTCGATCACCTTC. Encoded protein: CASSIDSSITF.

V gene TRBV4-3 combines with J gene TRBJ1-2, with TRBD1 identical over 7 bases. The length of the CDR3 is 15 residues. V shed 0 bases and J 4 bases; nucleotides not matched to a gene: 5. Germline-derived CDR1 and CDR2 are LGHNA and YSLEER. CDR3 nucleotide sequence: TGCGCCAGCAGCCAAGATATACAGGGGCGCTATGGCTACACCTTC. This sequence encodes CASSQDIQGRYGYTF.

The chain joins TRBV5-1 to TRBJ1-2; tentatively, D is TRBD1 (6 bases). Germline-derived CDR1 and CDR2 are SGHRS and YFSETQ. V lost 4 bases to trimming and J lost 7 bases, with 20 bases between them. The CDR3 covers 15 residues. CDR3 loop: CASSPTQQGLVGYTF. In nucleotides, the CDR3 is TGCGCCAGCAGCCCCACTCAACAGGGATTGGTTGGCTACACCTTC.

This clone was observed once. The chain couples TRBV6-1 to TRBJ2-2; maybe TRBD2 (5 bases). There are 15 residues in the CDR3. Germline lookup yields CDR1 MNHNS and CDR2 SASEGT. Trimming shortened V by 2 bases and J by 7 bases, and 14 bases separated the two germline ends. CDR3 in amino acids: CASSENLSGIGELFF. CDR3 coding DNA: TGTGCCAGCAGTGAAAATTTGTCGGGGATCGGGGAGCTGTTTTTT.

The chain joins TRBV2 to TRBJ2-7, with D tentatively TRBD1 (6 bases). CDR3 length: 12 residues. V lost 6 bases and J 5 bases, leaving 11 bases between the germline ends. CDR1 SNHLY and CDR2 FYNNEI come from the germline V gene. DNA for the CDR3: TGTGCCAGCAGGGCGTACAGGGACGAGCAGTACTTC. It specifies CASRAYRDEQYF.

The chain employs TRBV6-1 and TRBJ1-2; TRBD1 is a possible D gene (6 bases). With 0 bases removed from V and 2 bases from J, the gap between germline ends came to 22 bases. The CDR3 totals 19 residues. Germline V gene lookup returns CDR1 MNHNS and CDR2 SASEGT. The CDR3 here is CASSEAVRYRGGLNYGYTF. The CDR3 DNA reads as TGTGCCAGCAGTGAAGCAGTACGGTATCGGGGGGGCCTGAACTATGGCTACACCTTC.

This clone was counted only a few times. V usage is TRBV29-1 and J usage is TRBJ1-1; 9 bases agree with TRBD1. The junction had 5 bases not matched to a gene; V was cut back by 4 bases and J by 5 bases. The germline gives CDR1 SQVTM, CDR2 ANQGSEA. The CDR3 runs to 13 residues. This CDR3 is CSVGRTGVTEAFF. Here the CDR3 DNA reads TGCAGCGTTGGGAGGACAGGGGTTACTGAAGCTTTCTTT.

The chain recombines TRBV12-3 or TRBV12-4 with TRBJ2-7; maybe TRBD2 (6 bases). The V gene lost 3 bases and the J gene lost 2 bases, with 8 bases spanning the gap. This CDR3 comprises 13 residues. The DNA for the CDR3 is TGTGCCAGCAGTTTGGGGGGACCCTACGAGCAGTACTTC. It encodes CASSLGGPYEQYF.

V and J are TRBV18 and TRBJ2-7; a possible D gene is TRBD2 (6 bases). Germline loops: CDR1 KGHSH, CDR2 LQKENI. The CDR3 totals 15 residues. Trimming removed 6 bases at V and 1 base at J, with 16 bases between. The CDR3 bases are TGTGCCAGCTCGGGGGGAGGCGGGCCTTCCTACGAGCAGTACTTC. The encoded protein is CASSGGGGPSYEQYF.

V and J are TRBV5-4 and TRBJ2-7; weak D call: TRBD2 (6 bases). The V gene lost 0 bases and the J gene lost 3 bases, with 10 bases spanning the gap. Germline lookup yields CDR1 SGHNT and CDR2 YYREEE (reference sequence). The CDR3 is 14 residues long. The CDR3 DNA sequence: TGTGCCAGCAGCTTGGTCCCGGGGGACTACGAGCAGTACTTC. As protein: CASSLVPGDYEQYF.

This chain joins TRBV6-5 and TRBJ2-7, with D uncertain. Germline V CDR1 and CDR2: MNHEY, SVGAGI. Trimming took 6 bases from V and 2 from J, leaving 5 bases between them. This CDR3 is 11 amino acids long. The CDR3 coding sequence is TGTGCCAGCAGGCTAACCTACGAGCAGTACTTC. Translating it yields CASRLTYEQYF.

V and J are TRBV7-8 and TRBJ2-1; D possibly corresponds to TRBD2 (6 bases). The CDR3 extends over 14 amino acids. Germline lookup yields CDR1 SGHVS and CDR2 FQNEAQ. The V end lost 5 bases, the J end lost 6 bases, and 14 bases lay between the germline ends. The chain's CDR3 is CASSLTPTSNEQFF. As DNA, the CDR3 is TGTGCCAGCAGCCTTACCCCGACTAGCAATGAGCAGTTCTTC. Drawing the rest from reference TRBV7-8 and TRBJ2-1, the complete variable domain is GAGVSQSPRYKVAKRGQDVALRCDPISGHVSLFWYQQALGQGPEFLTYFQNEAQLDKSGLPSDRFFAERPEGSVSTLKIQRTQQEDSAVYLCASSLTPTSNEQFFGPGTRLTVL.

The V and J genes are TRBV9 and TRBJ2-7; weak D call: TRBD1 (6 bases). The ends were cut back, 4 bases at V and 0 bases at J, with 11 bases in the middle. This CDR3 is built from 14 residues. Germline V lookup: CDR1 SGDLS, CDR2 YYNGEE. CDR3 amino acids: CASSPGQFSYEQYF. The DNA of the CDR3 is TGTGCCAGCAGCCCTGGACAGTTCTCCTACGAGCAGTACTTC.

V gene TRBV4-2 combines with J gene TRBJ1-5; a weak D match, TRBD1 (5 bases). The CDR3 sequence is 17 residues long. Trimming left V 4 bases short and J 0 bases short, with 16 bases between. Germline values: CDR1 LGHNA, CDR2 YNFKEQ. DNA of the CDR3: TGTGCCAGCAGCCCCGCGCAAGGGGATCATAGCAATCAGCCCCAGCATTTT. The encoded protein is CASSPAQGDHSNQPQHF.

J is TRBJ2-2 and V is TRBV5-4; TRBD1 matches at 7 bases. V lost 2 bases and J lost 6; bases outside the gene matches: 7. CDR3 length: 15 residues. The germline V gene encodes CDR1 SGHNT and CDR2 YYREEE (reference sequence). The CDR3 loop reads CASSLGGGLPGELFF. The CDR3 DNA reads TGTGCCAGCAGCTTAGGGGGCGGCCTCCCCGGGGAGCTGTTTTTT. The complete variable domain, with remaining parts taken from reference TRBV5-4 and TRBJ2-2, reads ETGVTQSPTHLIKTRGQQVTLRCSSQSGHNTVSWYQQALGQGPQFIFQYYREEENGRGNFPPRFSGLQFPNYSSELNVNALELDDSALYLCASSLGGGLPGELFFGEGSRLTVL.

The rearrangement joins TRBV23-1 to TRBJ1-2; D unclear. TRBV23-1 counts as an open reading frame of uncertain function. The V gene lost 3 bases and the J gene lost 1 base, with 15 bases spanning the gap. This CDR3 contains 16 residues. CDR3 protein: CASSQRVRKLNYGYTF. In nucleotides, the CDR3 is TGCGCCAGCAGTCAGCGGGTCCGTAAACTTAACTATGGCTACACCTTC.